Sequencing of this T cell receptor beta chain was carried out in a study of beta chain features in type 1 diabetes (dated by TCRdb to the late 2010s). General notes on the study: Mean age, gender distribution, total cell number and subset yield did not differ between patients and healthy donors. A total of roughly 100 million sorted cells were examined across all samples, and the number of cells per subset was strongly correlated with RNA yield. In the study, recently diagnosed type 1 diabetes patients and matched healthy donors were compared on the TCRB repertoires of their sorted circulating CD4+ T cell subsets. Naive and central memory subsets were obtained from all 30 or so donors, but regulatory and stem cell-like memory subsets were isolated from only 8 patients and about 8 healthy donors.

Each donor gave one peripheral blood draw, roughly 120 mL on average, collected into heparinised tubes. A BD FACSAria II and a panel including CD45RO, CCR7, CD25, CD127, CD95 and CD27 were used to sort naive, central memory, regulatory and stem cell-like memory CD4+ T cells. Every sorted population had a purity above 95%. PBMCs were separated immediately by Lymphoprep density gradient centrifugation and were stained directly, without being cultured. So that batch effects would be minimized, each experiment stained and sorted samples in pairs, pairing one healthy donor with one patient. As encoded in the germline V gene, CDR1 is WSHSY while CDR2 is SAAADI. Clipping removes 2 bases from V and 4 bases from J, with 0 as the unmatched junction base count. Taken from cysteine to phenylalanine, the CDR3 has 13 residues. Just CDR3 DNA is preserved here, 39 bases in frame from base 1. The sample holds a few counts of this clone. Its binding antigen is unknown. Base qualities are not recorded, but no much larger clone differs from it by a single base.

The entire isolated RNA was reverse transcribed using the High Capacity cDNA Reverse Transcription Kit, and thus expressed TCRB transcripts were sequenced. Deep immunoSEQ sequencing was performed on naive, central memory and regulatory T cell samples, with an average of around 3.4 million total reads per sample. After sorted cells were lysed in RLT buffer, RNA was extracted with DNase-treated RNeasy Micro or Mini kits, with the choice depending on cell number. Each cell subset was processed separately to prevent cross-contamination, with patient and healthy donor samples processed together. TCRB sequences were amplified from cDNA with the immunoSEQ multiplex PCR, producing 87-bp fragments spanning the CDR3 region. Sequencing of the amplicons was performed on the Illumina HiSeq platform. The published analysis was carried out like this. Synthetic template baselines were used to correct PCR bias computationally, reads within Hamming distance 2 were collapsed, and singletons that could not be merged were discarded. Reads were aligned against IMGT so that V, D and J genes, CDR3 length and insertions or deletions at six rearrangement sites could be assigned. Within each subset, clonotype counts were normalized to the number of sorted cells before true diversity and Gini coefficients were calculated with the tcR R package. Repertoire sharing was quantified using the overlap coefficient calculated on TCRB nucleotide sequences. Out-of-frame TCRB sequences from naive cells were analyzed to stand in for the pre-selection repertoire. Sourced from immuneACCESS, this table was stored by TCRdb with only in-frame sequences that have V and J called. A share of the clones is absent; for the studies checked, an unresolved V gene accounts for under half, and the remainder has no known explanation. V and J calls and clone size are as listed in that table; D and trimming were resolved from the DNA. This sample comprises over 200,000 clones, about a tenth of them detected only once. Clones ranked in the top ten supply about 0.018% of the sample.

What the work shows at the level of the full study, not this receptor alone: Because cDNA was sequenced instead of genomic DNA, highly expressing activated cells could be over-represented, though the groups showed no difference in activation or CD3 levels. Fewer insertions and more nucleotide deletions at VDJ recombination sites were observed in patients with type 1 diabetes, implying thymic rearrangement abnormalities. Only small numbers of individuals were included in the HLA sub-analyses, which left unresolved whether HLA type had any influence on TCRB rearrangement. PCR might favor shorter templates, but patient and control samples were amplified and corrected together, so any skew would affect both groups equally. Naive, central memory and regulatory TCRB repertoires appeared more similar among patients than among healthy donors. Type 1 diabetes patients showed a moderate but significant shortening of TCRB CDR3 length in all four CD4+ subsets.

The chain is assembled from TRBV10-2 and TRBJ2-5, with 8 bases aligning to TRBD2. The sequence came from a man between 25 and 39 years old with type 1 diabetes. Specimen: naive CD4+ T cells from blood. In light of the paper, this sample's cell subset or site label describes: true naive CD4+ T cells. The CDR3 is CASSETSGETQYF. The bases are TGCGCCAGCAGTGAGACTAGCGGAGAGACCCAGTACTTC.